Listed below are T cell receptor beta chains from one sample, sequenced in a study of radiotherapy plus CTLA-4 blockade in lung cancer. TCRdb's table, derived via immunoSEQ multiplex PCR, lists solely in-frame clones and lacks some. The sample yields tens of thousands of clones, more than 85% seen once. This specimen consisted of peripheral blood, obtained from a patient treated with radiotherapy plus ipilimumab. Every receptor here comes from a human donor with non-small cell lung cancer who had stable disease on radiotherapy plus ipilimumab. The CDR3 runs from the conserved cysteine through the conserved F or W. The D gene is left open where the match is weak. Clone sizes are given selectively: once, few, many, or a class where the clone is expanded.

D: TRBD2; size: .; J: TRBJ2-1; V: TRBV4-1; DNA: TGCGCCAGCAGCCAGCCCAGCGGGAGGGCCGCTTTGGATGAGCAGTTCTTC; CDR3: CASSQPSGRAALDEQFF
D: .; size: few; J: TRBJ1-5; V: TRBV2; DNA: TGTGCCAGCAGTTCTGCAGGTCAGCCCCAGCATTTT; CDR3: CASSSAGQPQHF
D: .; size: .; J: TRBJ1-1; V: TRBV30; DNA: TGTGCCTGGAGACAGCCCCGTGGAATGAACACTGAAGCTTTCTTT; CDR3: CAWRQPRGMNTEAFF
D: TRBD1; size: .; J: TRBJ1-6; V: TRBV6-5; DNA: TGTGCCAGCAGTGTCCCGGGACAGTTTAATTCACCCCTCCACTTT; CDR3: CASSVPGQFNSPLHF
D: .; size: .; J: TRBJ1-6; V: TRBV21-1; DNA: TGTGCCAGCAGAGCGTATATAGCTACACTACATCATAATTCACCCCTCCACTTT; CDR3: CASRAYIATLHHNSPLHF
D: TRBD2; size: .; J: TRBJ2-1; V: TRBV19; DNA: TGTGCCAGTAGTCACCAAGCGGGAGGGAGCAGTCTCTTC; CDR3: CASSHQAGGSSLF
D: .; size: .; J: TRBJ1-1; V: TRBV9; DNA: TGTGCCAGCAGCGTAGCCCGGGGGAGGGGAACTGAAGCTTTCTTT; CDR3: CASSVARGRGTEAFF
D: TRBD1; size: .; J: TRBJ1-6; V: TRBV2; DNA: TGTGCCAGCAGTGAATGGACAGGGGTTGGTTCACCCCTCCACTTT; CDR3: CASSEWTGVGSPLHF
D: .; size: .; J: TRBJ2-5; V: TRBV13; DNA: TGTGCCAGCAGCCTGGACCGCGGGGAGACCCAGTACTTC; CDR3: CASSLDRGETQYF
D: TRBD1; size: once; J: TRBJ1-2; V: TRBV2; DNA: TGTGCCAGCAGTGAAGCGGGGACAGTTGGGGGCTACACCTTC; CDR3: CASSEAGTVGGYTF
D: TRBD1; size: few; J: TRBJ2-7; V: TRBV28; DNA: TGTGCCAGCAGGCGGAGACAGGGGGATATCTACGAGCAGTACTTC; CDR3: CASRRRQGDIYEQYF
D: .; size: .; J: TRBJ1-5; V: TRBV14; DNA: TGTGCCAGCAGCCCCGGGGGCCCTTATAGCAATCAGCCCCAGCATTTT; CDR3: CASSPGGPYSNQPQHF
D: .; size: .; J: TRBJ2-3; V: TRBV4-1; DNA: TGCGCCAGCAGCCCCCGGGACAACCCCACAGATACGCAGTATTTT; CDR3: CASSPRDNPTDTQYF
D: .; size: .; J: TRBJ2-7; V: TRBV2; DNA: TGTGCCAGCAAGCAAAAGGATTTCGGTACCTACGAGCAGTACTTC; CDR3: CASKQKDFGTYEQYF
D: TRBD2; size: .; J: TRBJ2-5; V: TRBV6-1; DNA: TGTGCCAGCAGTGAACGGTTAGCGGGGGGCGAAGAGCAGTACTTC; CDR3: CASSERLAGGEEQYF
D: TRBD1; size: .; J: TRBJ1-4; V: TRBV19; DNA: TGTGCCAGTAGGACAGGGAATGCTAATGAAAAACTGTTTTTT; CDR3: CASRTGNANEKLFF
D: TRBD1; size: .; J: TRBJ1-4; V: TRBV19; DNA: TGTGCCAGTAGTCCCTTGGGGCAGGGGGGCGAAAAACTGTTTTTT; CDR3: CASSPLGQGGEKLFF
D: .; size: .; J: TRBJ2-1; V: TRBV7-2; DNA: TGTGCCAGCTCGGCGGGCTACAGGAATGAGCAGTTCTTC; CDR3: CASSAGYRNEQFF
D: TRBD2; size: .; J: TRBJ2-3; V: TRBV27; DNA: TGTGCCAGCAGTTTATTAGCGGGGGTGACAGATACGCAGTATTTT; CDR3: CASSLLAGVTDTQYF
D: .; size: .; J: TRBJ1-2; V: TRBV11-2; DNA: TGTGCCAGCAGCCCCAGTCGGGGCTATGGCTACACCTTC; CDR3: CASSPSRGYGYTF
D: .; size: .; J: TRBJ2-3; V: TRBV9; DNA: TGTGCCAGCAGCCCCTACGGTACATCTCGCACAGATACGCAGTATTTT; CDR3: CASSPYGTSRTDTQYF
D: .; size: .; J: TRBJ2-7; V: TRBV4-2; DNA: TGTGCCAGCAGCCAAGGCCAGGGTGACACTTCCTACGAGCAGTACTTC; CDR3: CASSQGQGDTSYEQYF
D: .; size: .; J: TRBJ2-4; V: TRBV6-1; DNA: TGTGCCAGCAGTGAAGTTCAGGGCTCGGAAAGGAACATTCAGTACTTC; CDR3: CASSEVQGSERNIQYF
D: .; size: .; J: TRBJ2-7; V: TRBV5-1; DNA: TGCGCCAGCAGCTTGGCCTCGGGTACCTACGAGCAGTACTTC; CDR3: CASSLASGTYEQYF
D: .; size: .; J: TRBJ1-2; V: TRBV4-1; DNA: TGCGCCAGCAGCCATGTGGGGACGGACTATGGCTACACCTTC; CDR3: CASSHVGTDYGYTF
D: .; size: .; J: TRBJ1-5; V: TRBV27; DNA: TGTGCCAGCAATAATCAGCCCCAGCATTTT; CDR3: CASNNQPQHF
D: TRBD2; size: few; J: TRBJ2-1; V: TRBV6-4; DNA: TGTGCCAGCAGTGTTAGCGGGGGGGCAGGGAATGAGCAGTTCTTC; CDR3: CASSVSGGAGNEQFF
D: TRBD1; size: .; J: TRBJ2-7; V: TRBV4-2; DNA: TGTGCCAGCAGCCAAGGGGGGGGGACAGGGACCCAGCAGCAGTACTTC; CDR3: CASSQGGGTGTQQQYF
D: .; size: .; J: TRBJ1-1; V: TRBV6-5; DNA: TGTGCCAGCAGTCGGCCCGGGACAACCACTGAAGCTTTCTTT; CDR3: CASSRPGTTTEAFF
D: TRBD2; size: .; J: TRBJ2-1; V: TRBV27; DNA: TGTGCCAGCAGTAATAAGCGGGGGGGCTTTGAGCAGTTCTTC; CDR3: CASSNKRGGFEQFF
D: .; size: .; J: TRBJ2-5; V: TRBV16; DNA: TGTGCCAGCAGCCTCGGGACCAAAGAGACCCAGTACTTC; CDR3: CASSLGTKETQYF
D: TRBD1; size: once; J: TRBJ1-6; V: TRBV6-1; DNA: TGTGCCAGCACCCGACAGGGTTGGGATTCACCCCTCCACTTT; CDR3: CASTRQGWDSPLHF
D: TRBD2; size: .; J: TRBJ2-3; V: TRBV2; DNA: TGTGCCAGCAAGGAGCTAGCGGGAACAGATACGCAGTATTTT; CDR3: CASKELAGTDTQYF
D: .; size: .; J: TRBJ2-5; V: TRBV7-8; DNA: TGTGCCAGCAGCTTAGGGCAGGGGGGGTCCCAGTACTTC; CDR3: CASSLGQGGSQYF
D: .; size: .; J: TRBJ1-1; V: TRBV28; DNA: TGTGCCAGCTTAACGAACACTGAAGCTTTCTTT; CDR3: CASLTNTEAFF
D: TRBD1; size: .; J: TRBJ2-7; V: TRBV9; DNA: TGTGCCAGCAGCGCTACCGGGACAGGGGCCTACGAGCAGTACTTC; CDR3: CASSATGTGAYEQYF
D: TRBD2; size: .; J: TRBJ2-2; V: TRBV4-1; DNA: TGCGCCAGCAGCCAAGGAGGACTAGCGGGGGGGCCCGCGAGCGGGGAGCTGTTTTTT; CDR3: CASSQGGLAGGPASGELFF
D: TRBD2; size: .; J: TRBJ2-4; V: TRBV30; DNA: TGTGCCTGGAGTAGGACTAGAGGAAACATTCAGTACTTC; CDR3: CAWSRTRGNIQYF
D: .; size: .; J: TRBJ2-3; V: TRBV7-9; DNA: TGTGCCAGCAGCTTACGACTTGGTCAGGAGCAGTATTTT; CDR3: CASSLRLGQEQYF
D: .; size: .; J: TRBJ2-7; V: TRBV6-1; DNA: TGTGCCAGCAGTGATTTGTGGTTGTCAGGGGACTACGAGCAGTACTTC; CDR3: CASSDLWLSGDYEQYF
D: .; size: once; J: TRBJ2-7; V: TRBV4-1; DNA: TGCGCCAGCAGCCAAGGAATCGGATTCTCCTACGAGCAGTACTTC; CDR3: CASSQGIGFSYEQYF
D: TRBD2; size: once; J: TRBJ2-3; V: TRBV27; DNA: TGTGCCAGCAGTTCGTCTGGACTAGCGGGAGTAGTAGATACGCAGTATTTT; CDR3: CASSSSGLAGVVDTQYF
D: .; size: .; J: TRBJ2-2; V: TRBV7-8; DNA: TGTGCCAGCAGCCTGGCCTGGGGAGGAACCGGGGAGCTGTTTTTT; CDR3: CASSLAWGGTGELFF
D: TRBD1; size: .; J: TRBJ2-7; V: TRBV19; DNA: TGTGCCAGTAGTAGTACCGGGACAGGGGGCCGCGAGCAGTACTTC; CDR3: CASSSTGTGGREQYF
D: .; size: .; J: TRBJ2-7; V: TRBV10-2; DNA: TGCGCCAGCGGAAGGGCCGGCCGAGCCGGCTTGAGAGAGCAGTACTTC; CDR3: CASGRAGRAGLREQYF
D: .; size: .; J: TRBJ1-6; V: TRBV7-6; DNA: TGTGCCAGCAGCTTAGGAGGGTTAGGGTCACCCCTCCACTTT; CDR3: CASSLGGLGSPLHF
D: TRBD1; size: once; J: TRBJ1-2; V: TRBV6-1; DNA: TGTGCCAGCAGTAGGACAGGACCGGCCTATGGCTACACCTTC; CDR3: CASSRTGPAYGYTF
D: TRBD1; size: .; J: TRBJ2-7; V: TRBV13; DNA: TGTGCCACAAAGCCGGGGACAGGAGCCTACGAGCAGTACTTC; CDR3: CATKPGTGAYEQYF
D: .; size: few; J: TRBJ1-6; V: TRBV28; DNA: TGTGCCAGCAGGCCGGGACATGGGCGTTCACCCCTCCACTTT; CDR3: CASRPGHGRSPLHF
D: .; size: few; J: TRBJ1-4; V: TRBV4-1; DNA: TGCGCCAGCAGCCGACTGCCGTCGAGGGGAGAAGAAAAACTGTTTTTT; CDR3: CASSRLPSRGEEKLFF
D: TRBD1; size: .; J: TRBJ2-1; V: TRBV10-1; DNA: TGCGCCAGCAGTGTTGCACAGGGGAAAATCAATGAGCAGTTCTTC; CDR3: CASSVAQGKINEQFF
D: .; size: once; J: TRBJ2-7; V: TRBV5-4; DNA: TGTGCCAGCAGCCGACCAAAGGACGAGCAGTACTTC; CDR3: CASSRPKDEQYF
D: .; size: .; J: TRBJ1-1; V: TRBV7-2; DNA: TGTGCCAGCAGCTTCCCCGGGGGCACTGAAGCTTTCTTT; CDR3: CASSFPGGTEAFF
D: .; size: once; J: TRBJ1-5; V: TRBV29-1; DNA: TGCAGCGGAAACGTTTGGGGGAATCAGCCCCAGCATTTT; CDR3: CSGNVWGNQPQHF
D: .; size: .; J: TRBJ2-3; V: TRBV9; DNA: TGTGCCAGCAGCGTCCGGTTTTCAGATACGCAGTATTTT; CDR3: CASSVRFSDTQYF